This T cell receptor beta chain was found in a study of long-term antiretroviral therapy in people with HIV. The CDR3 has 13 residues. Germline CDR1 SQVTM, CDR2 ANQGSEA. Trimming stripped 7 bases from V and 4 bases from J, with 16 bases between. This was the immunoSEQ v3.0 assay at survey level. Libraries were prepared by immunoSEQ multiplex PCR; TCRdb keeps only in-frame clonotypes and omits some of them. The sample consists of 11,000 or so clones, around 80% of them appearing once. This sample comprised unsorted PBMCs, obtained 1.2 years after starting antiretroviral therapy. The chain recombines TRBV29-1 with TRBJ1-1, with D unclear. The sequence derives from a man aged 40-55 years with HIV. The DNA of the CDR3 is TGCAGCGGCAGCCTTCTACGCGCCACTGAAGCTTTCTTT. As protein: CSGSLLRATEAFF.